A selection of T cell receptor beta chains follows, all from one sample in a study of cytomegalovirus exposure and HLA in healthy donors. Data came from immunoSEQ multiplex PCR; TCRdb stores just in-frame clones and leaves some out. The sample has 150,000 to 200,000 clones, approximately 88% seen once; the top ten hold less than 8.5%. Sequenced material: PBMCs. The receptor source for this set is a man aged 18 to 30 in good health and CMV-seropositive. Each CDR3 is given with its conserved first and last residue. D genes are given only for firm matches. Not every row has a clone size; where given, it reads once, few, many or a size class.

D: TRBD1; size: NA; V: TRBV6-6; J: TRBJ1-2; DNA: TGTGCCAGCAGTTACTCGGGACAGGGGGGCTATGGCTACACCTTC; CDR3: CASSYSGQGGYGYTF
D: TRBD2; size: NA; V: TRBV19; J: TRBJ2-5; DNA: TGTGCCAGTAGTATAGCTGCTAGCGGCCCCGATGGGACCCAGTACTTC; CDR3: CASSIAASGPDGTQYF
D: NA; size: NA; V: TRBV28; J: TRBJ1-2; DNA: TGTGCCAGCAGTTTAGAGGCGTCCTATGGCTACACCTTC; CDR3: CASSLEASYGYTF
D: NA; size: NA; V: TRBV6-1; J: TRBJ2-7; DNA: TGTGCCAGCAGTGTGGGGCTGAACTCCTACGAGCAGTACTTC; CDR3: CASSVGLNSYEQYF
D: NA; size: NA; V: TRBV27; J: TRBJ2-3; DNA: TGTGCCAGCAGTTTAATGAGAGGCTCCACAGATACGCAGTATTTT; CDR3: CASSLMRGSTDTQYF
D: TRBD2; size: NA; V: TRBV19; J: TRBJ2-7; DNA: TGTGCCAGTAGCCGTAGCGGGAGTATTTACGAGCAGTACTTC; CDR3: CASSRSGSIYEQYF
D: TRBD1; size: NA; V: TRBV7-8; J: TRBJ1-5; DNA: TGTGCCAGCAGCTCTGGGACAGGAACGAGCAATCAGCCCCAGCATTTT; CDR3: CASSSGTGTSNQPQHF
D: NA; size: NA; V: TRBV6-5; J: TRBJ2-7; DNA: TGTGCCAGCAGTTACTCATCCCGCTACGAGCAGTACTTC; CDR3: CASSYSSRYEQYF
D: NA; size: NA; V: TRBV9; J: TRBJ1-5; DNA: TGTGCCAGCAGCGCGGACCCTCAGGGATTTCAGCCCCAGCATTTT; CDR3: CASSADPQGFQPQHF
D: TRBD1; size: once; V: TRBV27; J: TRBJ1-1; DNA: TGTGCCAGCAGTTTAGGGACAGCCGTGAACACTGAAGCTTTCTTT; CDR3: CASSLGTAVNTEAFF
D: TRBD2; size: NA; V: TRBV6-6; J: TRBJ2-2; DNA: TGTGCCAGCAGTATAGCGGGAGCGAACACCGGGGAGCTGTTTTTT; CDR3: CASSIAGANTGELFF
D: NA; size: NA; V: TRBV9; J: TRBJ2-3; DNA: TGTGCCAGCTCCGGGGAAGGTAGGGGCACAGATACGCAGTATTTT; CDR3: CASSGEGRGTDTQYF
D: NA; size: NA; V: TRBV5-1; J: TRBJ2-7; DNA: TGCGCCAGCAGCTTAGGAGGGTATCGGTCCTACGAGCAGTACTTC; CDR3: CASSLGGYRSYEQYF
D: TRBD1; size: NA; V: TRBV19; J: TRBJ2-4; DNA: TGTGCCAGTAGCCAAGGACAGGGGGGAGCCAAAAACATTCAGTACTTC; CDR3: CASSQGQGGAKNIQYF
D: NA; size: NA; V: TRBV30; J: TRBJ1-3; DNA: TGTGCCTGGAGGGCCTCGGGAAACACCATATATTTT; CDR3: CAWRASGNTIYF
D: TRBD2; size: NA; V: TRBV7-8; J: TRBJ2-5; DNA: TGTGCCAGCAGCTTACCCGGACTAGCGGGAGTGAAGACCCAGTACTTC; CDR3: CASSLPGLAGVKTQYF
D: TRBD2; size: NA; V: TRBV27; J: TRBJ2-1; DNA: TGTGCCAGCAGTTTAAAATTATTCGCTAGCGGGAGCAATGAGCAGTTCTTC; CDR3: CASSLKLFASGSNEQFF
D: TRBD1; size: NA; V: TRBV7-9; J: TRBJ2-3; DNA: TGTGCCAGCAGGGATGGGACAGGGGGAGTCACAGATACGCAGTATTTT; CDR3: CASRDGTGGVTDTQYF
D: TRBD2; size: NA; V: TRBV6-5; J: TRBJ2-7; DNA: TGTGCCAGCAGTTCGGGAGGGGGAAAGCAGTACTTC; CDR3: CASSSGGGKQYF
D: TRBD2; size: few; V: TRBV2; J: TRBJ2-1; DNA: TGTGCCAGCAGTGAAACACAGCGGGGTGAGCAGTTCTTC; CDR3: CASSETQRGEQFF
D: NA; size: NA; V: TRBV5-1; J: TRBJ2-5; DNA: TGCGCCAGCAGCTTGGAACGGGGATGGGAGACCCAGTACTTC; CDR3: CASSLERGWETQYF
D: TRBD2; size: few; V: TRBV5-1; J: TRBJ2-1; DNA: TGCGCCAGCAGCCCAACTAGCGACGAGCAGTTCTTC; CDR3: CASSPTSDEQFF
D: NA; size: NA; V: TRBV11-3; J: TRBJ2-1; DNA: TGTGCCAGCAGCAGGGAGGAGGGTCGGAATGAGCAGTTCTTC; CDR3: CASSREEGRNEQFF
D: NA; size: NA; V: TRBV5-1; J: TRBJ2-1; DNA: TGCGCCAGCAAGGAGGGCCAATACAATGAGCAGTTCTTC; CDR3: CASKEGQYNEQFF
D: NA; size: NA; V: TRBV6-5; J: TRBJ2-3; DNA: TGTGCCAGCAGCCCGCCCCTCGGGGCGCAGTATTTT; CDR3: CASSPPLGAQYF
D: NA; size: NA; V: TRBV4-3; J: TRBJ2-7; DNA: TGCGCCAGCAGCCAAGCGCATGCGGGGGCCCTCTCCTACGAGCAGTACTTC; CDR3: CASSQAHAGALSYEQYF
D: TRBD2; size: NA; V: TRBV6-6; J: TRBJ2-4; DNA: TGTGCCAGCAGACCGCACAGCGGGAGGGCCGGGAACATTCAGTACTTC; CDR3: CASRPHSGRAGNIQYF
D: NA; size: once; V: TRBV7-2; J: TRBJ2-3; DNA: TGTGCCAGCAGCTTGGCGGGCCCTAGCACAGATACGCAGTATTTT; CDR3: CASSLAGPSTDTQYF
D: NA; size: NA; V: TRBV7-2; J: TRBJ2-1; DNA: TGTGCCAGCAGCCCAGGGTTGGAGTTTGAGCAGTTCTTC; CDR3: CASSPGLEFEQFF
D: NA; size: NA; V: TRBV2; J: TRBJ1-1; DNA: TGTGCCAGCAGCCGGGTCGACACTGAAGCTTTCTTT; CDR3: CASSRVDTEAFF
D: NA; size: NA; V: TRBV2; J: TRBJ1-5; DNA: TGTGCCAGCAGTGTGGGGGGGCAGCCCCAGCATTTT; CDR3: CASSVGGQPQHF
D: TRBD2; size: NA; V: TRBV6-5; J: TRBJ2-3; DNA: TGTGCCAGCCAACCGGGACTAGCAACAGATACGCAGTATTTT; CDR3: CASQPGLATDTQYF
D: NA; size: few; V: TRBV18; J: TRBJ1-2; DNA: TGTGCCAGCTCGCTAAAGGGCACAGGGCGGAAGGTCTATGGCTACACCTTC; CDR3: CASSLKGTGRKVYGYTF
D: NA; size: NA; V: TRBV6-6; J: TRBJ2-1; DNA: TGTGCCAGCAGTTGGGACCTTCAGGGGTACAATGAGCAGTTCTTC; CDR3: CASSWDLQGYNEQFF
D: TRBD1; size: NA; V: TRBV4-3; J: TRBJ1-2; DNA: TGCGCCAGCAGCCAAGCCCGGACAGGGGGAAACTATGGCTACACCTTC; CDR3: CASSQARTGGNYGYTF
D: TRBD2; size: NA; V: TRBV29-1; J: TRBJ2-7; DNA: TGCAGCGCTGGGGGTCGTAGCGGGAGCTCCTACGAGCAGTACTTC; CDR3: CSAGGRSGSSYEQYF
D: NA; size: NA; V: TRBV7-3; J: TRBJ2-5; DNA: TGTGCCAGCAGCCCAGGGGCTGGGGAGACCCAGTACTTC; CDR3: CASSPGAGETQYF
D: NA; size: NA; V: TRBV15; J: TRBJ2-5; DNA: TGTGCCACCAGCCCCAAGTCAGTCCAAGAGACCCAGTACTTC; CDR3: CATSPKSVQETQYF
D: NA; size: NA; V: TRBV28; J: TRBJ2-7; DNA: TGTGCCAGCAGTTTAGTGTCTCCCCTAGAGCAGTACTTC; CDR3: CASSLVSPLEQYF
D: TRBD1; size: few; V: TRBV6-5; J: TRBJ2-5; DNA: TGTGCCAGCAGTCCGTCTGGGACAGAACAAGAGACCCAGTACTTC; CDR3: CASSPSGTEQETQYF
D: NA; size: NA; V: TRBV28; J: TRBJ2-5; DNA: TGTGCCAGCAGTTCCCTGGAGACCCAGTACTTC; CDR3: CASSSLETQYF
D: NA; size: NA; V: TRBV20-1; J: TRBJ2-3; DNA: TGCAGTGCTAGAGCGGGGGATACGCAGTATTTT; CDR3: CSARAGDTQYF
D: TRBD2; size: once; V: TRBV11-2; J: TRBJ2-7; DNA: TGTGCCAGCAGCTTTGGCGGGGGACTCAACGAGCAGTACTTC; CDR3: CASSFGGGLNEQYF
D: NA; size: NA; V: TRBV20-1; J: TRBJ1-2; DNA: TGCAGTGCTGACGGGACATTTGGCTACACCTTC; CDR3: CSADGTFGYTF
D: TRBD2; size: NA; V: TRBV6-1; J: TRBJ2-5; DNA: TGTGCCAGCAGTGTTCTCCCGGGACTAGCGGGAGGCGTGGCTCAAGAGACCCAGTACTTC; CDR3: CASSVLPGLAGGVAQETQYF
D: NA; size: NA; V: TRBV19; J: TRBJ2-1; DNA: TGTGCCAGTAGTACGGGACTTGACAATGAGCAGTTCTTC; CDR3: CASSTGLDNEQFF
D: TRBD2; size: NA; V: TRBV6-5; J: TRBJ2-7; DNA: TGTGCCAGCAGTTACCTTAGCGGGAGCTCCTACGAGCAGTACTTC; CDR3: CASSYLSGSSYEQYF
D: NA; size: NA; V: TRBV30; J: TRBJ2-5; DNA: TGTGCCTGGAGTGTGACAGGCATCCAAGAGACCCAGTACTTC; CDR3: CAWSVTGIQETQYF
D: NA; size: NA; V: TRBV5-1; J: TRBJ1-4; DNA: TGCGCCAGCAGCATAAGGGGCAGGGGAGACGAAAAACTGTTTTTT; CDR3: CASSIRGRGDEKLFF
D: TRBD2; size: once; V: TRBV5-6; J: TRBJ2-2; DNA: TGTGCCAGCAGTAAGGGACTAGCGGGACCCTCGCAGAACACCGGGGAGCTGTTTTTT; CDR3: CASSKGLAGPSQNTGELFF